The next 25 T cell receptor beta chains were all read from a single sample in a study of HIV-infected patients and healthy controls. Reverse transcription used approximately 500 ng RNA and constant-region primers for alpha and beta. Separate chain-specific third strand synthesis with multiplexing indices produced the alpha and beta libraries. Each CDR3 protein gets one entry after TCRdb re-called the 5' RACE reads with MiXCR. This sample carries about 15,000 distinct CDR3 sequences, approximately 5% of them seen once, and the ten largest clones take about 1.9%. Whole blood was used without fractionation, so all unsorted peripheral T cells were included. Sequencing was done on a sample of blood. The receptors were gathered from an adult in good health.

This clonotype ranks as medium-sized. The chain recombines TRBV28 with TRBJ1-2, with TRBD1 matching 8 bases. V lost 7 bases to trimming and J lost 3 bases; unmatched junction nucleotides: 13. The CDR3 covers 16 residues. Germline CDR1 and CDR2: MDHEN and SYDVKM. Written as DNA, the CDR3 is TGTGCCAGCACCCCAAGGGGACAGGAGCTCTACTATGGCTACACCTTC. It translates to CASTPRGQELYYGYTF.

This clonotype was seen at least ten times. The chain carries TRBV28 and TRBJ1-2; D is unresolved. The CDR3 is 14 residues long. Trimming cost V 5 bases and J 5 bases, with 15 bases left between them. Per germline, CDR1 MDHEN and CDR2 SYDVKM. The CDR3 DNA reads TGTGCCAGCAGTCCACAGATCGGCCTATATGGCTACACCTTC. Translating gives CASSPQIGLYGYTF.

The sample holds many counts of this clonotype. DNA for the CDR3: TGTGCCAGCAGCTTCCCGGGACTAGCGGGGGACCCCTCTGGGGCCAACGTCCTGACTTTC. It is translated as CASSFPGLAGDPSGANVLTF. V usage is TRBV7-3 and J usage is TRBJ2-6; 14 positions match TRBD2. The CDR3 is 20 amino acids. Germline assignment: CDR1 SGHTA and CDR2 FQGTGA. Losses at the gene ends were 3 bases for V and 0 bases for J; bases not matched to a gene: 7. Full variable domain (remainder filled in from reference TRBV7-3 and TRBJ2-6): GAGVSQTPSNKVTEKGKYVELRCDPISGHTALYWYRQSLGQGPEFLIYFQGTGAADDSGLPNDRFFAVRPEGSVSTLKIQRTERGDSAVYLCASSFPGLAGDPSGANVLTFGAGSRLTVL.

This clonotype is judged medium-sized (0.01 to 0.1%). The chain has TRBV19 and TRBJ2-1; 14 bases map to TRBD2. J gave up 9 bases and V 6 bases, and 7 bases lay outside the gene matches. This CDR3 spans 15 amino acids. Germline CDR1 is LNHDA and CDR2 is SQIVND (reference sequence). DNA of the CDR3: TGTGCCAGTAGCACTGGACTAGCGGGGGGAGGTGAGCAGTTCTTC. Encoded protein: CASSTGLAGGGEQFF.

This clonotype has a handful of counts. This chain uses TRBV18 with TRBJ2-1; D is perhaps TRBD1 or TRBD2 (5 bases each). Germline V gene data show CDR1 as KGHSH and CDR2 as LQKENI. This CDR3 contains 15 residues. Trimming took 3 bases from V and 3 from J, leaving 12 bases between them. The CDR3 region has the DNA TGTGCCAGCTCACCCGGGACGCCGATCTACAATGAGCAGTTCTTC. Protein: CASSPGTPIYNEQFF.

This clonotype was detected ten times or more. The CDR3 spells CASSLGGSYNEQFF. The DNA for the CDR3 is TGTGCCAGCAGTTTGGGGGGCTCCTACAATGAGCAGTTCTTC. This rearrangement joins TRBV12-3 or TRBV12-4 to TRBJ2-1; TRBD2 is a possible D gene (6 bases). The V gene lost 3 bases and the J gene lost 0 bases, with 6 bases spanning the gap. This CDR3 is built from 14 residues.

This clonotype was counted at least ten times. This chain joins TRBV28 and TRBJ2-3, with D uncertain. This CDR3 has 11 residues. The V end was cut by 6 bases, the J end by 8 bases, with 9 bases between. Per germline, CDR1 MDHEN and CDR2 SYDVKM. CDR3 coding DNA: TGTGCCAGCAGCTCAGCCCTTACGCAGTATTTT. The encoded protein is CASSSALTQYF. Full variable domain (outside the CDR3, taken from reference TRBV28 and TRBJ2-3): DVKVTQSSRYLVKRTGEKVFLECVQDMDHENMFWYRQDPGLGLRLIYFSYDVKMKEKGDIPEGYSVSREKKERFSLILESASTNQTSMYLCASSSALTQYFGPGTRLTVL.

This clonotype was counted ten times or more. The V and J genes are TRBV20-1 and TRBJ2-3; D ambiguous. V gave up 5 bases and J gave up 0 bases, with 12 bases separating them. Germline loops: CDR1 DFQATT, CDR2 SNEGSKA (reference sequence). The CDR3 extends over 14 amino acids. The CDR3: CSASTRKSTDTQYF. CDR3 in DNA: TGCAGTGCTTCTACCCGTAAGAGCACAGATACGCAGTATTTT.

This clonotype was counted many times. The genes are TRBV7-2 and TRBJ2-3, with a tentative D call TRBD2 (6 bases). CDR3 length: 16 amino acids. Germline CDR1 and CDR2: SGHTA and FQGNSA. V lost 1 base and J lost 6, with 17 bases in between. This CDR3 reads CASSLEVAGGLDTQYF. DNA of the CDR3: TGTGCCAGCAGCTTAGAAGTGGCCGGGGGTTTGGATACGCAGTATTTT.

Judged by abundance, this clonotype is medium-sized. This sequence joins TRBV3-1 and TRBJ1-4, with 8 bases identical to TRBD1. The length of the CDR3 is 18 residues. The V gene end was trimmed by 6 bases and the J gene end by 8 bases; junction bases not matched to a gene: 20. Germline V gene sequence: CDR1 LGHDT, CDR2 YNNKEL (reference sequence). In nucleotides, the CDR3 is TGTGCCAGCAGACCGACCGGGACAGGCTCCCAAAGAGGCGAAAAACTGTTTTTT. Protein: CASRPTGTGSQRGEKLFF.

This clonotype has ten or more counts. This CDR3 is CASSEPRQDNEQFF. The CDR3 bases are TGTGCCAGCAGTGAACCTAGGCAGGACAATGAGCAGTTCTTC. The chain recombines TRBV2 with TRBJ2-1; D remains unclear. This CDR3 spans 14 amino acids. Germline V gene sequence: CDR1 SNHLY, CDR2 FYNNEI. Trimming removed 2 bases at V and 5 bases at J, with 10 bases between.

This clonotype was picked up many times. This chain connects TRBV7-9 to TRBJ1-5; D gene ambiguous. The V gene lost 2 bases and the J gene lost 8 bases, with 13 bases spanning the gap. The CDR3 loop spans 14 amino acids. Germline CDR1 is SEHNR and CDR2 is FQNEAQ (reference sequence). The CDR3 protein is CASSLITSGEPQHF. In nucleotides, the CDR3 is TGTGCCAGCAGCTTAATCACCTCGGGAGAGCCCCAGCATTTT. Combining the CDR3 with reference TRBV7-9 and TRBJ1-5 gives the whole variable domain DTGVSQNPRHKITKRGQNVTFRCDPISEHNRLYWYRQTLGQGPEFLTYFQNEAQLEKSRLLSDRFSAERPKGSFSTLEIQRTEQGDSAMYLCASSLITSGEPQHFGDGTRLSIL.

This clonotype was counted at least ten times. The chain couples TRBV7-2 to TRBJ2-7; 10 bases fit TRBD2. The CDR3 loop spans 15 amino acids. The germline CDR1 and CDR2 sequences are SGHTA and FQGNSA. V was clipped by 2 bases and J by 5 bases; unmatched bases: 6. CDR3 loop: CASSLLAGVVDEQYF. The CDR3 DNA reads TGTGCCAGCAGCTTACTAGCGGGGGTTGTCGACGAGCAGTACTTC. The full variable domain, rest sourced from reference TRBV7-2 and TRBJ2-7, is GAGVSQSPSNKVTEKGKDVELRCDPISGHTALYWYRQSLGQGLEFLIYFQGNSAPDKSGLPSDRFSAERTGGSVSTLTIQRTQQEDSAVYLCASSLLAGVVDEQYFGPGTRLTVT.

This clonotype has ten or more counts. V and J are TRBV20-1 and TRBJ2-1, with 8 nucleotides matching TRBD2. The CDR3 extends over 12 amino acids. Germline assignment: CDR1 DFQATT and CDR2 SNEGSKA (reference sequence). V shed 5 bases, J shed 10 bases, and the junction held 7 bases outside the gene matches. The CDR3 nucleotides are TGCAGTGCTGAAAAGCGGGGGTTGGAGCAGTTCTTC. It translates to CSAEKRGLEQFF.

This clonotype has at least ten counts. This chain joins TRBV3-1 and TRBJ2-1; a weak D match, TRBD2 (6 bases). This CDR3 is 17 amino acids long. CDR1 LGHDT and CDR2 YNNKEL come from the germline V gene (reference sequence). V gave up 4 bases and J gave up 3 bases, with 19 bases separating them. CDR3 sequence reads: CASSPRFGGVVYNEQFF. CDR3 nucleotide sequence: TGTGCCAGCAGCCCTAGGTTTGGAGGGGTAGTCTACAATGAGCAGTTCTTC.

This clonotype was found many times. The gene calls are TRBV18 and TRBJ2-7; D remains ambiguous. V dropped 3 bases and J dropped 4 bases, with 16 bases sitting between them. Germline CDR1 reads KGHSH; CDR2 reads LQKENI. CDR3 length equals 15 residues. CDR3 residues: CASSPFGALQYEQYF. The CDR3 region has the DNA TGTGCCAGCTCACCGTTCGGTGCCCTCCAGTACGAGCAGTACTTC.

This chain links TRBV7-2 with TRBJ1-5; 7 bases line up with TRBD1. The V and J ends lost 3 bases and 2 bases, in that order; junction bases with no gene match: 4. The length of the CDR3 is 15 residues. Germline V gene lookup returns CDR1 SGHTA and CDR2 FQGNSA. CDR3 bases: TGTGCCAGCAGCTTCACAGGGGTGGGCAATCAGCCCCAGCATTTT. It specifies CASSFTGVGNQPQHF.

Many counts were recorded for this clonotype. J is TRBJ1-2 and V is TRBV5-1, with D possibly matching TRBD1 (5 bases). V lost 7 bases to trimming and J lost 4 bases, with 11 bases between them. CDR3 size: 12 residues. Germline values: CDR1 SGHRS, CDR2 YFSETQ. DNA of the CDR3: TGCGCCAGCGGGGACGGGGCCTATGGCTACACCTTC. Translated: CASGDGAYGYTF.

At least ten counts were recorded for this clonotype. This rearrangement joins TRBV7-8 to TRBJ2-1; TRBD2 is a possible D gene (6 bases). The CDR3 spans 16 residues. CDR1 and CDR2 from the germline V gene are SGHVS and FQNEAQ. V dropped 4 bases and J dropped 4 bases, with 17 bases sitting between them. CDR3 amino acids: CASSYGLRGLYNEQFF. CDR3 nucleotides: TGTGCCAGCAGCTATGGTCTCCGGGGGTTGTACAATGAGCAGTTCTTC.

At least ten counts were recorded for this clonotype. The CDR3 DNA is TGCGCCAGCAGCCAAGGCCTCATCCTCGAGGGGGGAGATACGCAGTATTTT. It specifies CASSQGLILEGGDTQYF. The chain links TRBV4-3 to TRBJ2-3; possibly TRBD1 or TRBD2 for D (6 bases each). Germline-derived CDR1 and CDR2 are LGHNA and YSLEER. This CDR3 has 17 residues. Trimming shortened V by 1 base and J by 5 bases, and 19 bases separated the two germline ends.

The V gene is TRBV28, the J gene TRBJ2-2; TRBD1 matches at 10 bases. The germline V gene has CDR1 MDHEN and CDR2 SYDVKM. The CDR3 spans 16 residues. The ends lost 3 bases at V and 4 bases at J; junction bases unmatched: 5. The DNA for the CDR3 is TGTGCCAGCAGTTTCGGGGGACAGGGGTTCACCGGGGAGCTGTTTTTT. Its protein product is CASSFGGQGFTGELFF.

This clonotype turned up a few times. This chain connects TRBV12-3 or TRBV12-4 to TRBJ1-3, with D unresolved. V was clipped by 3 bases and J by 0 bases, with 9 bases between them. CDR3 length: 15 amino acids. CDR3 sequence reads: CASSFLIASGNTIYF. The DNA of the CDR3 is TGTGCCAGCAGTTTCCTCATTGCCTCTGGAAACACCATATATTTT.

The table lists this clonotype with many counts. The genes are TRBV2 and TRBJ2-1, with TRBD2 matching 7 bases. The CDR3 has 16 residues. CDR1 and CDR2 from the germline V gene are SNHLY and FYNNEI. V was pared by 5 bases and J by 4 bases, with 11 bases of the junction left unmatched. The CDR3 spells CASSNPGGEKYNEQFF. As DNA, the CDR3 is TGTGCCAGCAGTAACCCTGGGGGGGAAAAATACAATGAGCAGTTCTTC.

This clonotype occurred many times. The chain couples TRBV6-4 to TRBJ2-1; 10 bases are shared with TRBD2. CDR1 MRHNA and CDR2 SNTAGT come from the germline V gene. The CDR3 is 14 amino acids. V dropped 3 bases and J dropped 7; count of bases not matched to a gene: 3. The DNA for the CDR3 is TGTGCCAGCAGTGATAGCGGGGGGTCGAATGAGCAGTTCTTC. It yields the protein CASSDSGGSNEQFF.

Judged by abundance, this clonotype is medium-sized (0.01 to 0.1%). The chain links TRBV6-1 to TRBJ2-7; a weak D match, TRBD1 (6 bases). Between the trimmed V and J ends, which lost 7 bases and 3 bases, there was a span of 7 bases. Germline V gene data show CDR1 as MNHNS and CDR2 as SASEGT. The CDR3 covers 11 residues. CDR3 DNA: TGTGCCAGCACAGGGGTCTACGAGCAGTACTTC. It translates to CASTGVYEQYF.